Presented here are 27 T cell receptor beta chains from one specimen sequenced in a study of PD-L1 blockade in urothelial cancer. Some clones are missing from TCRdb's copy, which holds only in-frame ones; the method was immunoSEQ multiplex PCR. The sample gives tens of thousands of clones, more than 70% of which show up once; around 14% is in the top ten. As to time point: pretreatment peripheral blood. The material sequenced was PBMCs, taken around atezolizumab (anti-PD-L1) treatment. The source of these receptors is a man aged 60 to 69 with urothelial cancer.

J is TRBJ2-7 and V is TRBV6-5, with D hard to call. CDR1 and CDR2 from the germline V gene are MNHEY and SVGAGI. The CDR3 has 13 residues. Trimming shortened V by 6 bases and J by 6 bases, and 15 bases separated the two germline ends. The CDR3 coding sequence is TGTGCCAGCAGAGACTCTCTCGAGAGCGAGCAGTACTTC. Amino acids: CASRDSLESEQYF.

In nucleotides, the CDR3 is TGTGCCAGCAGTTCGGGACAGGGAGGAGCCACTGAAGCTTTCTTT. Residues: CASSSGQGGATEAFF. The rearrangement joins TRBV6-5 to TRBJ1-1; 9 bases are a match to TRBD1. After removal of 4 bases from V and 4 bases from J, the junction contained 7 bases not matched to a gene. Germline V gene sequence: CDR1 MNHEY, CDR2 SVGAGI. CDR3 length: 15 amino acids.

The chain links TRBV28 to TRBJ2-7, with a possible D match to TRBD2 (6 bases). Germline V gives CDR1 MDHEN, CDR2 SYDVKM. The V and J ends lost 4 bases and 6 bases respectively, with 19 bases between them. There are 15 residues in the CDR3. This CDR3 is CASSSPRGIDVEQYF. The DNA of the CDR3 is TGTGCCAGCAGTTCCCCCCGGGGGATCGATGTCGAGCAGTACTTC.

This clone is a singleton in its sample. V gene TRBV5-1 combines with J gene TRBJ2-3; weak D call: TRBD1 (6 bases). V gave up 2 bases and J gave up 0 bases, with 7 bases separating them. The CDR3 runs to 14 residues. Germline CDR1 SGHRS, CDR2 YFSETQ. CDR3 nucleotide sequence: TGCGCCAGCAGCTTCGGACAGAGCACAGATACGCAGTATTTT. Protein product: CASSFGQSTDTQYF.

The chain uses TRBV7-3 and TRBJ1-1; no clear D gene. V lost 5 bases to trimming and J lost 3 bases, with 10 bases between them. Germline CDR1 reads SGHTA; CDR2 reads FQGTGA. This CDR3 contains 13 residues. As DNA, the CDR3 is TGTGCCAGCAGCCCTATGAGGGACACTGAAGCTTTCTTT. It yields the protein CASSPMRDTEAFF.

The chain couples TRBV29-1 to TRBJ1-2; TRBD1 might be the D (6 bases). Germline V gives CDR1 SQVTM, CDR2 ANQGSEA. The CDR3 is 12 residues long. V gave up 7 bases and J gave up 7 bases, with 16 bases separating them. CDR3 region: CSANTLGGGYTF. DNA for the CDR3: TGCAGCGCCAATACCCTAGGGGGTGGCTACACCTTC. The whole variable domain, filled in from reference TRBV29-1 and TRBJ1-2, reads SAVISQKPSRDICQRGTSLTIQCQVDSQVTMMFWYRQQPGQSLTLIATANQGSEATYESGFVIDKFPISRPNLTFSTLTVSNMSPEDSSIYLCSANTLGGGYTFGSGTRLTVV.

The CDR3 DNA reads as TGTGCCAGTAGTATACACGGTCTTGCAACTAATGAAAAACTGTTTTTT. Amino acid sequence: CASSIHGLATNEKLFF. This chain uses TRBV19 with TRBJ1-4; the D is unclear. Germline CDR1 LNHDA, CDR2 SQIVND (reference sequence). V was clipped by 2 bases and J by 0 bases, with 10 bases between them. The CDR3 has 16 amino acids.

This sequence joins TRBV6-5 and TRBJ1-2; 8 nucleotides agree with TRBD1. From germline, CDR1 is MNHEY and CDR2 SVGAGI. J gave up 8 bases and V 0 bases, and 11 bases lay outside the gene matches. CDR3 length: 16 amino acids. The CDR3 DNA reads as TGTGCCAGCAGTTACTCGCTGAGAGGACAGGGTTACGGCTACACCTTC. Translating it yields CASSYSLRGQGYGYTF.

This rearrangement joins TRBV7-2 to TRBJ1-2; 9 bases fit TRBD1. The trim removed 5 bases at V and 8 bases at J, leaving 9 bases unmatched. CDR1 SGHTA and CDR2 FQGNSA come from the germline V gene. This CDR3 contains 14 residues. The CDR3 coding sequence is TGTGCCAGCAGCAGAATACAGGGGGCAGGGGGCTACACCTTC. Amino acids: CASSRIQGAGGYTF.

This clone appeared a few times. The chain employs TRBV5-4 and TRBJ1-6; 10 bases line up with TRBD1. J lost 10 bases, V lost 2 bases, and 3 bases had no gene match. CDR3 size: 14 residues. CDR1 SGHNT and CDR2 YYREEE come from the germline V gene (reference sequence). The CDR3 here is CASSFGTGESPLHF. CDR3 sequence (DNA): TGTGCCAGCAGCTTCGGGACAGGGGAATCACCCCTCCACTTT.

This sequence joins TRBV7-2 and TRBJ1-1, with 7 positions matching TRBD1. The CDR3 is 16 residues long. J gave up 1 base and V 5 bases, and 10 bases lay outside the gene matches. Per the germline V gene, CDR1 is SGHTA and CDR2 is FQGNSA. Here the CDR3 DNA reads TGTGCCAGCAGCCTCCTCCTTTCAGGGGGGAACACTGAAGCTTTCTTT. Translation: CASSLLLSGGNTEAFF.

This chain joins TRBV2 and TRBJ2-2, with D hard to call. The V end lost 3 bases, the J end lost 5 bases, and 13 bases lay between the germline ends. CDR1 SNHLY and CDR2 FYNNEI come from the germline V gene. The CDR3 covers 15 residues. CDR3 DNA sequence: TGTGCCAGCAGTGAGTTGGCAGGTGGAACCGGGGAGCTGTTTTTT. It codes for CASSELAGGTGELFF.

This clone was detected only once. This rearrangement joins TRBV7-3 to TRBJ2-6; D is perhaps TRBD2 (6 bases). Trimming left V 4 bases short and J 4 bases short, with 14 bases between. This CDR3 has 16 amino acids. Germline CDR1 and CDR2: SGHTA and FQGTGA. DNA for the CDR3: TGTGCCAGCAGCTCCGACGCCGCGGGAGGGGCCAACGTCCTGACTTTC. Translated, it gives CASSSDAAGGANVLTF.

DNA for the CDR3: TGTGCCAGCAGCCCCGGCGGGTCGGGGAATGAGCAGTTCTTC. Amino acids: CASSPGGSGNEQFF. The J gene is TRBJ2-1, the V gene TRBV7-3; TRBD2 might be the D (5 bases). The CDR3 extends over 14 amino acids. V lost 5 bases to trimming and J lost 7 bases, with 15 bases between them. CDR1 is SGHTA, CDR2 FQGTGA, per germline.

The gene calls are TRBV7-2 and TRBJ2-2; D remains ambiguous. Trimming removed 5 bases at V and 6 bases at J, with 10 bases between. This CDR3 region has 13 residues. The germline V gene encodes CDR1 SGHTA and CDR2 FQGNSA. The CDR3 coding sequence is TGTGCCAGCAGCCCTCAGGTGCCCGGGGAGCTGTTTTTT. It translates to CASSPQVPGELFF. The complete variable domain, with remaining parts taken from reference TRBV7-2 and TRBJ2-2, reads GAGVSQSPSNKVTEKGKDVELRCDPISGHTALYWYRQSLGQGLEFLIYFQGNSAPDKSGLPSDRFSAERTGGSVSTLTIQRTQQEDSAVYLCASSPQVPGELFFGEGSRLTVL.

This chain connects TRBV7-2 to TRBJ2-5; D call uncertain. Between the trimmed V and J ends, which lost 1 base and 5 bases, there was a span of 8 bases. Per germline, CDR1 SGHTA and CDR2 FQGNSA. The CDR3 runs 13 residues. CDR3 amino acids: CASSLGPLETQYF. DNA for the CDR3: TGTGCCAGCAGCTTAGGGCCCCTGGAGACCCAGTACTTC.

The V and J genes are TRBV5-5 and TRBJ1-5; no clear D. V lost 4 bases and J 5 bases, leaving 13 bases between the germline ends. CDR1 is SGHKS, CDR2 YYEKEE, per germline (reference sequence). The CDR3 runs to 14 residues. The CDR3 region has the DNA TGTGCCAGCAGCCCGGACGGGAGGGATCAGCCCCAGCATTTT. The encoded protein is CASSPDGRDQPQHF.

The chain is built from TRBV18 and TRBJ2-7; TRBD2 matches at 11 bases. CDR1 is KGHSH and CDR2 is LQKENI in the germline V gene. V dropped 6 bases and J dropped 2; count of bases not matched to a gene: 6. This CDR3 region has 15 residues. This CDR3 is CASSDGTSGTYEQYF. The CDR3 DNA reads TGTGCCAGCTCGGACGGGACTAGCGGCACCTACGAGCAGTACTTC. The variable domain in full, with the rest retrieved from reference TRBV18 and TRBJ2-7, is NAGVMQNPRHLVRRRGQEARLRCSPMKGHSHVYWYRQLPEEGLKFMVYLQKENIIDESGMPKERFSAEFPKEGPSILRIQQVVRGDSAAYFCASSDGTSGTYEQYFGPGTRLTVT.

The CDR3 DNA follows: TGTGCCAGCAGTTTATCGGCGGTTGACAGGCGGAATCAGCCCCAGCATTTT. Protein: CASSLSAVDRRNQPQHF. The rearrangement links TRBV27 to TRBJ1-5, with D possibly matching TRBD1 (6 bases). Deletions cut 0 bases from V and 4 bases from J, with 16 bases between. Germline loops: CDR1 MNHEY, CDR2 SMNVEV (reference sequence). This CDR3 has 17 amino acids.

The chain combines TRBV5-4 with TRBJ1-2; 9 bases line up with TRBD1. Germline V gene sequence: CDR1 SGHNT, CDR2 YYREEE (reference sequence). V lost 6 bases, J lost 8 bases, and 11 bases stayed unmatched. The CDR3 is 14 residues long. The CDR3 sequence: CASNHKDRGGGYTF. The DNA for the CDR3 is TGTGCCAGCAACCACAAGGACAGGGGCGGAGGCTACACCTTC.

CDR3 residues: CASSLTGATFDTQYF. For the CDR3, the DNA is TGTGCCAGCAGCTTGACGGGAGCGACGTTCGATACGCAGTATTTT. The chain links TRBV11-2 to TRBJ2-3; D may be TRBD2 (6 bases). This CDR3 spans 15 amino acids. V lost 3 bases and J lost 6, with 16 bases in between. Germline CDR1 is SGHAT and CDR2 is FQNNGV. The variable domain in full, completed from reference TRBV11-2 and TRBJ2-3, reads EAGVAQSPRYKIIEKRQSVAFWCNPISGHATLYWYQQILGQGPKLLIQFQNNGVVDDSQLPKDRFSAERLKGVDSTLKIQPAKLEDSAVYLCASSLTGATFDTQYFGPGTRLTVL.

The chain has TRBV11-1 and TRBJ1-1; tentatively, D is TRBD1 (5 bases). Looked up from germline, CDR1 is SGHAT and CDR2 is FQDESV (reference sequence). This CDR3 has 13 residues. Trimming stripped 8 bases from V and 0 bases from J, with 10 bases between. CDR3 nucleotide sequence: TGTGCCAGCCAACAGGCAATGAACACTGAAGCTTTCTTT. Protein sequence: CASQQAMNTEAFF.

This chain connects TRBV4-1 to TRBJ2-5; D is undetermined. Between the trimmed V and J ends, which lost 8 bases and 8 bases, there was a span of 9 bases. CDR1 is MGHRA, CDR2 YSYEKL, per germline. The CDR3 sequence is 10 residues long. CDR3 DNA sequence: TGCGCCAGCGCTAAGAAAACCCAGTACTTC. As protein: CASAKKTQYF.

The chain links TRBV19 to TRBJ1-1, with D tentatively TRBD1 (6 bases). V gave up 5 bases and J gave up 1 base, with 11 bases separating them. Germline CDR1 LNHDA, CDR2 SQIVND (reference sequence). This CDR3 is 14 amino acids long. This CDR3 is CASSQTDRNTEAFF. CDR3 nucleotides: TGTGCCAGTAGTCAAACGGACAGGAACACTGAAGCTTTCTTT. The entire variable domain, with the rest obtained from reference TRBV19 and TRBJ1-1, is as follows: DGGITQSPKYLFRKEGQNVTLSCEQNLNHDAMYWYRQDPGQGLRLIYYSQIVNDFQKGDIAEGYSVSREKKESFPLTVTSAQKNPTAFYLCASSQTDRNTEAFFGQGTRLTVV.

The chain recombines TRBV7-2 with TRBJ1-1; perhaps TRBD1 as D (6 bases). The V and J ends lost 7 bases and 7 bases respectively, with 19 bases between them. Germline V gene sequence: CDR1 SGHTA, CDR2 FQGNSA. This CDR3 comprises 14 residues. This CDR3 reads CASKFKGGAIEAFF. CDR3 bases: TGTGCCAGCAAATTTAAAGGGGGGGCGATTGAAGCTTTCTTT.

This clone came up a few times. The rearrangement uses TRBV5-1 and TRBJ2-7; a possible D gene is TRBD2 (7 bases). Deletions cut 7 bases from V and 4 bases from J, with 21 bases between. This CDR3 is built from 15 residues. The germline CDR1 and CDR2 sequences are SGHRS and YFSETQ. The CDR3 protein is CASQVGQLADYEQYF. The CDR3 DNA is TGCGCCAGCCAGGTCGGACAGCTAGCGGATTACGAGCAGTACTTC.

The CDR3 nucleotides are TGCGCCAGCAGCCAAGCCAGGAACAATGAGCAGTTCTTC. The encoded protein is CASSQARNNEQFF. V usage is TRBV4-1 and J usage is TRBJ2-1, with D hard to call. This CDR3 is 13 amino acids long. V lost 1 base, J lost 5 bases, and 6 bases lay in between. Per germline, CDR1 MGHRA and CDR2 YSYEKL.